Detailed here is one T cell receptor beta chain. Its antigen remains unidentified. Germline V gene data show CDR1 as LGHNA and CDR2 as YNFKEQ. The CDR3 length is 17 residues. With 1 base clipped from V and 3 bases from J, the junction kept 11 bases outside the gene matches. Assay used: immunoSEQ multiplex PCR; TCRdb lists only in-frame clones, some missing. The table lists 70,000 to 90,000 clones, 85% to 95% of them singletons. The data derive from a study of brain T cells in children with intractable seizures. The study, taken as a whole, reports: Viral specificity was inferred only from CDR3 similarity; HCMV serostatus was unknown. Absence of clones before surgery may stem from lower sequencing depth.

Surgery cases with the highest brain T cell transcript signatures were chosen for sequencing. The sequencing used peripheral blood, collected at surgery. The V gene is TRBV4-2, the J gene TRBJ1-1; 7 bases are shared with TRBD1. The sequence was collected from a boy under two years old with tuberous sclerosis and intractable seizures. CDR3 loop: CASSQASGQGGYTEAFF. CDR3 DNA sequence: TGTGCCAGCAGCCAAGCCTCGGGGCAGGGGGGGTACACTGAAGCTTTCTTT.